These T cell receptor beta chains were read from a single sample in a study of vaccination effects on CD4 cells after COVID-19. These TCRs' antigens remain unknown. The protocol was immunoSEQ multiplex PCR, while the TCRdb copy is restricted to in-frame clones and leaves out a portion. The repertoire consists of fewer than 40,000 clones, with 68% occurring once and the leading ten covering 4% to 5%. The starting material was CD4+ T cells from PBMCs cultured without peptide, obtained before COVID-19 vaccination. Receptors originate from a human donor who received a COVID-19 vaccine. Both conserved end residues are part of each CDR3.

TRBV6-1 | CASSELIRSYEQYF
TRBV7-8 | CASSRGTGLYNEQFF
TRBV19 | CASSIDRGYEQYF
TRBV12-5 | CASGPLQPQHF
TRBV5-1 | CASSTGQDYGYTF
TRBV6-2/TRBV6-3 | CASSYTGGTEAFF
TRBV6-1 | CASSEVGFATNEKLFF
TRBV27 | CASASGRNYEQYF
TRBV4-1 | CASSQLPGGDFVLTF
TRBV15 | CATSRDRITDTIYF
TRBV29-1 | CSVTRGYGYTF
TRBV2 | CASSEILVSNEQFF
TRBV5-4 | CASSLMQGLRQYGYTF
TRBV7-2 | CASSLGTLESDTQYF
TRBV29-1 | CSVNLEQETQYF
TRBV5-1 | CASGTGTGNYGYTF
TRBV5-1 | CASSLAPGRNQPQHF
TRBV7-6 | CASSLENYGYTF
TRBV2 | CASISAGAYNEQFF
TRBV18 | CASQQSNTEAFF
TRBV7-2 | CASSLSGHIANYGYTF
TRBV19 | CASSIPSGGLNNEQFF
TRBV7-9 | CASSLQGSNEKLFF
TRBV30 | CAWSPPPRGAEAFF
TRBV3-1/TRBV3-2 | CASRDYSYGYTF
TRBV14 | CASSSRTSGGRAQETQYF
TRBV11-2 | CASRSTSYEQYF
TRBV12-3/TRBV12-4 | CATTMRGTDTQYF
TRBV7-9 | CASSYTGGGEQYF
TRBV19 | CASSPRQGASGNQPQHF
TRBV6-1 | CASNSAPAGGREQYF
TRBV21-1 | CASSKAASPGELFF
TRBV12-3/TRBV12-4 | CASARDSETQYF
TRBV5-4 | CASSPRDSPLHF
TRBV10-1 | CASSESPRGPWDEQFF
TRBV6-5 | CASSSSIGNSPLHF
TRBV12-1 | CASSFAPLSRGETQYF
TRBV11-2 | CASSFGGNTIYF
TRBV7-8 | CASSLRTTRDTEAFF
TRBV24-1 | CATKSGRQGGTGELFF
TRBV20-1 | CSASPWGGALSYEQYF
TRBV21-1 | CASSKGEGETQYF